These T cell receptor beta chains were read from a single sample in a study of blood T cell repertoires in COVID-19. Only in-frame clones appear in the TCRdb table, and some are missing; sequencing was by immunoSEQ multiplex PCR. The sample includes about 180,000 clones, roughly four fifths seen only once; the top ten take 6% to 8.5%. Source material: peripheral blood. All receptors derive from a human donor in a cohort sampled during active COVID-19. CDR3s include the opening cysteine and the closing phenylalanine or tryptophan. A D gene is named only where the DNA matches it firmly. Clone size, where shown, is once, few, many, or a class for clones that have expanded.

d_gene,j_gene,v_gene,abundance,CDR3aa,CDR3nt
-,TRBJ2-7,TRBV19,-,CASSSYYEQYF,TGTGCCAGTAGTAGCTACTACGAGCAGTACTTC
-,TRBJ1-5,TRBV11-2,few,CASSLIGDNQPQHF,TGTGCCAGCAGCTTAATAGGAGACAATCAGCCCCAGCATTTT
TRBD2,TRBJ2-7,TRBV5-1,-,CASSLTSGSYEQYF,TGCGCCAGCAGCTTGACTAGCGGGTCCTACGAGCAGTACTTC
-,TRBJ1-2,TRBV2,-,CASTLSGEHKDYTF,TGTGCCAGCACTCTTTCAGGGGAACACAAGGATTACACCTTC
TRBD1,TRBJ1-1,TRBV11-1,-,CASSDWTGGDTEAFF,TGTGCCAGCAGCGATTGGACAGGGGGGGACACTGAAGCTTTCTTT
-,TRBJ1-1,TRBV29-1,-,CSVGGGEAFF,TGCAGCGTCGGGGGGGGAGAAGCTTTCTTT
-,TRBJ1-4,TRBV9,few,CASTGTLGVRTNEKLFF,TGTGCCAGCACCGGGACACTTGGTGTGCGAACTAATGAAAAACTGTTTTTT
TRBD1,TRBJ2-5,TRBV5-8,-,CASSLGDRFQETQYF,TGTGCCAGCAGCTTGGGGGACAGATTCCAAGAGACCCAGTACTTC
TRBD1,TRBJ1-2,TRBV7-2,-,CASSLAPGTAYGYTF,TGTGCCAGCAGCTTAGCCCCCGGGACAGCGTATGGCTACACCTTC
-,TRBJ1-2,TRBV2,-,CASSEPGNYGYTF,TGTGCCAGCAGTGAACCCGGTAACTATGGCTACACCTTC
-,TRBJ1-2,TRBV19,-,CASSINGAIYGYTF,TGTGCCAGTAGTATTAACGGAGCAATCTATGGCTACACCTTC
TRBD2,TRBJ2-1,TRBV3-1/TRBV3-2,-,CASSRGTSGGNEQFF,TGTGCCAGCAGCCGAGGGACTAGCGGGGGCAATGAGCAGTTCTTC
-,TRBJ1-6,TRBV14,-,CASSPLRRGYSPLHF,TGTGCCAGCAGCCCGTTAAGAAGGGGATATTCACCCCTCCACTTT
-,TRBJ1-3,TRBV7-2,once,CASSLAGGNSGNTIYF,TGTGCCAGCAGCTTAGCGGGGGGTAACTCTGGAAACACCATATATTTT
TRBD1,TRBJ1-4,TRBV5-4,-,CASSSSRDRGLTNEKLFF,TGTGCCAGCAGCTCGTCCCGGGACAGGGGGTTGACTAATGAAAAACTGTTTTTT
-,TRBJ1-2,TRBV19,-,CASSRFPGLRGYTF,TGTGCCAGTAGTCGGTTTCCAGGACTGAGGGGCTACACCTTC
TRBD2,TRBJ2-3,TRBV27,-,CASRFLGSGVTDTQYF,TGTGCCAGCAGGTTCCTGGGTAGCGGGGTCACAGATACGCAGTATTTT
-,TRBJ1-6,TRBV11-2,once,CASSPPGEGNSPLHF,TGTGCCAGCAGCCCACCGGGGGAGGGGAATTCACCCCTCCACTTT
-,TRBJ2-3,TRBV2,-,CASTLPVKTEKGTDTQYF,TGTGCCAGCACTCTCCCCGTAAAGACAGAGAAGGGCACAGATACGCAGTATTTT
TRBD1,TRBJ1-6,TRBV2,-,CASRDRDVSPLHF,TGTGCCAGCAGGGACAGGGATGTGTCACCCCTCCACTTT